This T cell receptor (beta chain) was sequenced in a study of molecular identifiers for immune sequencing clone quantification. About the study: Replicate experiments took RNA from about 20,000 or 100,000 naive CD8 cells, divided it five ways and sequenced four.

This clonotype has ten or more counts. Trimming took off 1 base at V and 0 bases at J, with 10 bases between the two ends. CDR1 and CDR2 from the germline V gene are LGHNA and YSLEER. This CDR3 contains 16 residues. TCRdb re-analysed the PCR reads in MiXCR, keeping a single row per CDR3 protein. This table holds 80,000 to 95,000 distinct CDR3 sequences, around a fifth found once. Preparation of naive CD8 libraries involved roughly 18,000 to 1,100,000 sorted cells and 10%, 30% or 50% RNA. V is TRBV4-3 and J is TRBJ2-1, with no clear D. The source is a human donor in good health. Some libraries in this study had Jurkat cell RNA spiked in. The sequenced material came from naive CD8+ T cells from blood, with Jurkat cell RNA spiked in. Subset meaning: FACS-sorted CD8+CD4-CCR7+CD45RA+ naive T cells. CDR3 in amino acids: CASSQAAESSYNEQFF. For the CDR3, the DNA is TGCGCCAGCAGCCAAGCCGCTGAAAGCTCCTACAATGAGCAGTTCTTC.